This is a list of T cell receptor beta chains from one sample in a study of radiation and T cells in renal cell carcinoma. Only in-frame clones appear in the TCRdb table, and some are missing; sequencing was by immunoSEQ multiplex PCR. The sample holds 80,000 or so clones; about 89% are singletons and the top ten take more than 4.5%. The sequenced sample was blood, obtained from a patient whose treatment included radiotherapy and nephrectomy. The source is a woman in her seventies with renal cell carcinoma. Both conserved end residues are part of each CDR3. Each record gives: V gene, CDR3 length, J gene, D gene, clone size, CDR3 DNA, CDR3 protein. D genes are given only for firm matches. Clone size is not always given. Where it is, it says once, few, many or a class for expanded clones.

TRBV28	10	TRBJ2-7	.	.	TGTGCCACCGGAGCTTACGAGCAGTACTTC	CATGAYEQYF
TRBV7-9	12	TRBJ1-1	.	few	TGTGCCAGCAGCCGCCGAAACACTGAAGCTTTCTTT	CASSRRNTEAFF
TRBV28	15	TRBJ2-5	TRBD2	.	TGTGCCAGCAGACATAGCGGGGGATTCCAAGAGACCCAGTACTTC	CASRHSGGFQETQYF
TRBV13	14	TRBJ2-7	.	.	TGTGCCAGCAGCTTAGGCGGCATCTCCTACGAGCAGTACTTC	CASSLGGISYEQYF
TRBV4-3	12	TRBJ2-3	.	.	TGCGCCAGCAGCCAGGACCGGTATACGCAGTATTTT	CASSQDRYTQYF
TRBV5-4	13	TRBJ2-1	TRBD1	.	TGTGCCAGCAGCTGGACAGGGGGCAATGAGCAGTTCTTC	CASSWTGGNEQFF
TRBV28	14	TRBJ1-1	.	.	TGTGCCAGCAGGGCCGGGACGGGCAACACTGAAGCTTTCTTT	CASRAGTGNTEAFF
TRBV5-1	16	TRBJ1-1	.	once	TGCGCCAGCAGCTTCAATACAGGGTCTCGGAACACTGAAGCTTTCTTT	CASSFNTGSRNTEAFF
TRBV9	17	TRBJ2-5	TRBD2	.	TGTGCCAGCAGCGTAGGGTCTAGCGGGGGGGTCGGTGAGACCCAGTACTTC	CASSVGSSGGVGETQYF
TRBV10-3	15	TRBJ2-7	TRBD1	.	TGTGCCATCAGTGAGGTAGGACAGGGGGTCTACGAGCAGTACTTC	CAISEVGQGVYEQYF
TRBV9	15	TRBJ2-2	TRBD1	.	TGTGCCAGCAGCGGACAGGGGAGTATGGCCGGGGAGCTGTTTTTT	CASSGQGSMAGELFF
TRBV19	15	TRBJ1-2	TRBD1	.	TGTGCCAGTAGTATACTAACAGGACAGGGCTATGGCTACACCTTC	CASSILTGQGYGYTF
TRBV30	15	TRBJ1-3	.	.	TGTGCCTGGAGTGTACGGGGGGGCGCTGGAAACACCATATATTTT	CAWSVRGGAGNTIYF
TRBV29-1	12	TRBJ1-2	.	.	TGCAGCGCGCCTGGACGGACCTATGGCTACACCTTC	CSAPGRTYGYTF
TRBV5-4	15	TRBJ1-5	.	.	TGTGCCAGCAGCCCCGTGCCGGGAGGCAATCAGCCCCAGCATTTT	CASSPVPGGNQPQHF
TRBV19	16	TRBJ2-5	TRBD2	.	TGTGCCAGTAGTCCACGAGGTAGCGGGGGTCAAGAGACCCAGTACTTC	CASSPRGSGGQETQYF
TRBV15	17	TRBJ2-2	.	.	TGTGCCACCAGCAGGGGACCCAGGGGCCCGCGGAGCGGGGAGCTGTTTTTT	CATSRGPRGPRSGELFF
TRBV27	16	TRBJ2-1	TRBD2	.	TGTGCCAGCAGTTTAAGGTTGGCGGGGGGGCAGAATGAGCAGTTCTTC	CASSLRLAGGQNEQFF
TRBV9	15	TRBJ2-1	.	.	TGTGCCAGCAGCGTAGGGGCGGGGTTGTACAATGAGCAGTTCTTC	CASSVGAGLYNEQFF
TRBV28	13	TRBJ1-5	.	once	TGTGCCAGCAGTTCAGGGTTGGGTCAGCCCCAGCATTTT	CASSSGLGQPQHF
TRBV10-3	13	TRBJ1-3	.	.	TGTGCCATCAGGGAGCCCCCTGGAAACACCATATATTTT	CAIREPPGNTIYF
TRBV29-1	13	TRBJ2-3	.	.	TGCAGCGGGGGTGCGGGGCTCACAGATACGCAGTATTTT	CSGGAGLTDTQYF
TRBV5-6	13	TRBJ1-5	.	.	TGTGCCAGCAGCTTGGGCCAGGTCAGGCCCCAGCATTTT	CASSLGQVRPQHF
TRBV7-6	13	TRBJ2-5	.	.	TGTGCCAGCAGCGGAGGGTTGGGGGAGACCCAGTACTTC	CASSGGLGETQYF
TRBV5-1	15	TRBJ2-1	TRBD2	.	TGCGCCAGCAGCTTGGTGCGCGGGGGGATCTATGAGCAGTTCTTC	CASSLVRGGIYEQFF
TRBV5-1	15	TRBJ2-1	.	.	TGCGCCAGCAGATGGGGGGCCTGGTCCTACAATGAGCAGTTCTTC	CASRWGAWSYNEQFF
TRBV28	15	TRBJ1-4	.	.	TGTGCCAGCACCACTCGATCGGGCTATAATGAAAAACTGTTTTTT	CASTTRSGYNEKLFF
TRBV6-6	13	TRBJ1-1	.	.	TGTGCCAGCAGGAAGACAGAGAACACTGAAGCTTTCTTT	CASRKTENTEAFF
TRBV10-3	12	TRBJ2-5	.	.	TGTGCCATCGGTGGGGGCGCGGAGACCCAGTACTTC	CAIGGGAETQYF
TRBV27	15	TRBJ2-3	TRBD1	.	TGTGCCAGCAGTCCCTTAGGACAGGTAACAGATACGCAGTATTTT	CASSPLGQVTDTQYF
TRBV19	15	TRBJ2-2	.	.	TGTGCCAGTAGTATGCGTCAGGGTATCACCGGGGAGCTGTTTTTT	CASSMRQGITGELFF
TRBV10-3	15	TRBJ2-1	TRBD2	.	TGTGCCATCAGTTCTAGCGGGGGGGCCTACAATGAGCAGTTCTTC	CAISSSGGAYNEQFF
TRBV30	15	TRBJ2-1	TRBD2	.	TGTGCCTGGAGTGTGGGCGGGGGGACCTACAATGAGCAGTTCTTC	CAWSVGGGTYNEQFF
TRBV11-3	14	TRBJ2-2	TRBD1	.	TGTGCCAGCAGGGGACAGGCGGCCACCGGGGAGCTGTTTTTT	CASRGQAATGELFF
TRBV7-2	15	TRBJ1-1	TRBD1	.	TGTGCCAGCAGCTCCCAGCGGACAGGGAACACTGAAGCTTTCTTT	CASSSQRTGNTEAFF
TRBV7-9	16	TRBJ2-3	TRBD1	.	TGTGCCAGCAGCTTGGGACAGTCAAAGGTCACAGATACGCAGTATTTT	CASSLGQSKVTDTQYF
TRBV5-6	11	TRBJ2-1	.	.	TGTGCCAGCAGCCAACTTAAGGAGCAGTTCTTC	CASSQLKEQFF
TRBV27	15	TRBJ1-1	.	.	TGTGCCAGCAGTTTCAAGGGAGGGGGAAACACTGAAGCTTTCTTT	CASSFKGGGNTEAFF
TRBV6-1	12	TRBJ2-7	.	.	TGTGCCAGCACAACAGGAACCTACGAGCAGTACTTC	CASTTGTYEQYF
TRBV11-3	15	TRBJ1-6	TRBD1	.	TGTGCCAGCAGCTTAGCTCAGGGGGCATATTCACCCCTCCACTTT	CASSLAQGAYSPLHF
TRBV7-8	13	TRBJ1-5	.	few	TGTGCCAGCAGCTTAGACGGTTGGTCGGCCCAGCATTTT	CASSLDGWSAQHF
TRBV11-1	16	TRBJ2-3	.	.	TGTGCCAGCAGCCCCCGGGACCAAAGGGTTACAGATACGCAGTATTTT	CASSPRDQRVTDTQYF
TRBV5-1	15	TRBJ2-5	TRBD1	.	TGCGCCAGCAGCTTTGACAGGGGGTACCAAGAGACCCAGTACTTC	CASSFDRGYQETQYF
TRBV16	14	TRBJ1-1	.	.	TGTGCCAGCAGCCAATCGGGAAAGAACACTGAAGCTTTCTTT	CASSQSGKNTEAFF
TRBV11-2	15	TRBJ2-7	TRBD2	.	TGTGCCAGCAGCCGAGCTTCTAGCGGATCCTACGAGCAGTACTTC	CASSRASSGSYEQYF
TRBV6-5	14	TRBJ1-5	.	.	TGTGCCAGCCCCAACGGGGGGAGCAATCAGCCCCAGCATTTT	CASPNGGSNQPQHF